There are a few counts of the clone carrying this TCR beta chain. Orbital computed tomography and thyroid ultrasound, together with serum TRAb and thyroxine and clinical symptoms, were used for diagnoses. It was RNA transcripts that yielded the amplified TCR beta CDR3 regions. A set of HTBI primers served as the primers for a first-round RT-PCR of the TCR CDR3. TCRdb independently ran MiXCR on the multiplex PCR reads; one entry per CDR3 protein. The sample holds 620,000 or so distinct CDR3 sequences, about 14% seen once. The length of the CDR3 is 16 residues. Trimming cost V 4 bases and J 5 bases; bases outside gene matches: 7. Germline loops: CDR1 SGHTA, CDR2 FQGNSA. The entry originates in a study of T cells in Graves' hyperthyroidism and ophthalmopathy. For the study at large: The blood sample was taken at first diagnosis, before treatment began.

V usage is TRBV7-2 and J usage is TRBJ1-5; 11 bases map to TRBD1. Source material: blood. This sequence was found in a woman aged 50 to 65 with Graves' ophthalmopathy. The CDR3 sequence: CASSSPGQGADQPQHF. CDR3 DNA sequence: TGTGCCAGCAGCTCCCCCGGACAGGGGGCCGATCAGCCCCAGCATTTT.